The entry below describes one TCR beta chain. The antigen remains undetermined. The V gene's germline CDR1 is SGHNT and CDR2 YYREEE (reference sequence). The V and J ends lost 6 bases and 1 base, in that order; junction bases with no gene match: 11. The CDR3 is 17 residues long. The assay was immunoSEQ multiplex PCR, and TCRdb's table has in-frame clones only and misses some. The top ten hold over 0.1% of the sample, which has a few million clones, around 95% seen once. Negatively enriched CD4+ T cells were divided by CD45RA into naive and memory. The data are from a study of shared clonotypes between healthy human individuals. Study conclusions and caveats: Represented diversity, genetic and exposure-history alike, was limited by few donors. Naive subsets, compared against memory subsets, generally had larger estimated richness values.

This TCR came from a young man in good health. Sequenced input: naive CD4+ T cells sorted from blood. Subset defined: CD45RA+ positively selected. The V call is TRBV5-4, the J call TRBJ2-1, with 9 positions matching TRBD2. For the CDR3, the DNA is TGTGCCAGCAACTATGGGACTAGCCCCTCGTCCTACAATGAGCAGTTCTTC. It specifies CASNYGTSPSSYNEQFF.